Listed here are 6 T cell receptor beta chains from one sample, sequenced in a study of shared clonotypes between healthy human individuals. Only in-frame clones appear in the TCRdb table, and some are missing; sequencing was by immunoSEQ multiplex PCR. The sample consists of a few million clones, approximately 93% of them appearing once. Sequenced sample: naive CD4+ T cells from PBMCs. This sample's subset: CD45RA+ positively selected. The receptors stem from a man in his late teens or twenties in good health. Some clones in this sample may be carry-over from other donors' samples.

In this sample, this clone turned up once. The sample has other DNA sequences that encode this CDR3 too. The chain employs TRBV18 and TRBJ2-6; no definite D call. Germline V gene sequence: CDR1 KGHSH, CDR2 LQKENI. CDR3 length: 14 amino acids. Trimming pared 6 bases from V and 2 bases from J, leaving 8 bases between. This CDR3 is CASSPRTGANVLTF. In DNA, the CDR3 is TGTGCCAGCTCCCCGCGGACTGGGGCCAACGTCCTGACTTTC. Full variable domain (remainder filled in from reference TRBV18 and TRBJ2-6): NAGVMQNPRHLVRRRGQEARLRCSPMKGHSHVYWYRQLPEEGLKFMVYLQKENIIDESGMPKERFSAEFPKEGPSILRIQQVVRGDSAAYFCASSPRTGANVLTFGAGSRLTVL.

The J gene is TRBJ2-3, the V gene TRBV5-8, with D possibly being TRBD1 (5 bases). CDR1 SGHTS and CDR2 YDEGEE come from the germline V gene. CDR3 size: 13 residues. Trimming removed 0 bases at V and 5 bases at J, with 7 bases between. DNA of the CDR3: TGTGCCAGCAGCTTGGCCAGGGTAGATACGCAGTATTTT. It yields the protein CASSLARVDTQYF. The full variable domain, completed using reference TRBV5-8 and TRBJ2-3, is EAGVTQSPTHLIKTRGQQATLRCSPISGHTSVYWYQQALGLGLQFLLWYDEGEERNRGNFPPRFSGRQFPNYSSELNVNALELEDSALYLCASSLARVDTQYFGPGTRLTVL.

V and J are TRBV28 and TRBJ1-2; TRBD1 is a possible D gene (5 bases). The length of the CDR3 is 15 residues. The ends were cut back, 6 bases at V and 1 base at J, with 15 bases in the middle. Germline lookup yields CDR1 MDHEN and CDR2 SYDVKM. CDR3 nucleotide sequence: TGTGCCAGCAGCCCCGGTGGGGGGTATAACTATGGCTACACCTTC. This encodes CASSPGGGYNYGYTF.

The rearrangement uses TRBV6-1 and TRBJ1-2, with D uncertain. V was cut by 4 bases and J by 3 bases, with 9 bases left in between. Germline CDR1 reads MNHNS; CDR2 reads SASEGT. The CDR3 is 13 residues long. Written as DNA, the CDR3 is TGTGCCAGCAGTGGTAACGGACACTATGGCTACACCTTC. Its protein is CASSGNGHYGYTF.

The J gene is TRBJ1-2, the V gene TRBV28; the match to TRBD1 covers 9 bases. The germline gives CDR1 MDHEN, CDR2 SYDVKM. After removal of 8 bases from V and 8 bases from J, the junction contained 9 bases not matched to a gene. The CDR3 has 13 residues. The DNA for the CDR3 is TGTGCCAGCGGAACAGGGGGCGCGAAAGGCTACACCTTC. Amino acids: CASGTGGAKGYTF.

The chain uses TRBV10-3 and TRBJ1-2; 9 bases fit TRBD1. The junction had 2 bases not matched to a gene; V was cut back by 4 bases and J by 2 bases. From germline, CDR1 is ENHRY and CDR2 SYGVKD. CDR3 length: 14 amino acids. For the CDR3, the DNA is TGTGCCATCAGTGCAGGACAGGGGAACTATGGCTACACCTTC. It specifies CAISAGQGNYGYTF.